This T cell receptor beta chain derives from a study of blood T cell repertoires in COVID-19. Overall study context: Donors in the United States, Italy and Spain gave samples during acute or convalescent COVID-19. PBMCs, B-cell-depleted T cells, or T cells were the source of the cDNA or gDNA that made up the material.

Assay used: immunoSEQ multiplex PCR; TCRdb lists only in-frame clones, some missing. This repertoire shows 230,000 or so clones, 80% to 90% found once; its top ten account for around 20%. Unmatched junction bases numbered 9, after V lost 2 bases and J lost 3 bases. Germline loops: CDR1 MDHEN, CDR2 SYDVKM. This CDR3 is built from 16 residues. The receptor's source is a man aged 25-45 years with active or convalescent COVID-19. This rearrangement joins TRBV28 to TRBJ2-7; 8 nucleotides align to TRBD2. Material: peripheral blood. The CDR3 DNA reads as TGTGCCAGCAGTTTAACGGGGGGGATAAACGACTACGAGCAGTACTTC. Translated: CASSLTGGINDYEQYF.